These 16 T cell receptor beta chains were sequenced from one sample in a study of cytomegalovirus exposure and HLA in healthy donors. A multiplex PCR was run with 60 Vbeta primers and 13 Jbeta primers. Assay used: immunoSEQ multiplex PCR; TCRdb lists only in-frame clones, some missing. Among 150,000 to 200,000 clones listed, over 80% were seen once. The sample taken for sequencing was PBMCs. The receptors were gathered from a girl between 5 and 17 years old in good health and CMV-seropositive.

This chain joins TRBV5-4 and TRBJ2-3; the match to TRBD2 covers 14 bases. The CDR3 runs 15 residues. With 4 bases clipped from V and 4 bases from J, the junction kept 2 bases outside the gene matches. Germline V gene data show CDR1 as SGHNT and CDR2 as YYREEE (reference sequence). DNA of the CDR3: TGTGCCAGCAGCCCGGGACTAGCGGGAGCAGATACGCAGTATTTT. Protein sequence: CASSPGLAGADTQYF.

The rearrangement links TRBV6-5 to TRBJ2-7; 8 positions match TRBD1. The ends lost 3 bases at V and 2 bases at J; junction bases unmatched: 3. The CDR3 consists of 14 residues. Germline V gene data show CDR1 as MNHEY and CDR2 as SVGAGI. CDR3 loop: CASSYAGGAYEQYF. In DNA form, the CDR3 reads TGTGCCAGCAGTTATGCAGGGGGCGCCTACGAGCAGTACTTC.

This clone was seen just once. The chain has TRBV13 and TRBJ2-2; 8 nucleotides line up with TRBD1. The CDR3 runs to 18 residues. Trimming took 1 base from V and 7 from J; bases not matched to a gene: 14. Germline CDR1 is PRHDT and CDR2 is FYEKMQ (reference sequence). CDR3 bases: TGTGCCAGCAGCTTAGTCCCGATGACAGGGGTTCAAGTCGGGGAGCTGTTTTTT. Translation gives CASSLVPMTGVQVGELFF.

The rearrangement links TRBV7-9 to TRBJ2-3; possibly TRBD2 for D (6 bases). Looked up from germline, CDR1 is SEHNR and CDR2 is FQNEAQ (reference sequence). V lost 5 bases, J lost 4 bases, and 13 bases lay in between. This CDR3 is 14 amino acids long. In nucleotides, the CDR3 is TGTGCCAGCAGCCCCACACTAGCAGCAGATACGCAGTATTTT. This sequence encodes CASSPTLAADTQYF.

The J gene is TRBJ2-6, the V gene TRBV6-1; the D gene is possibly TRBD1 (6 bases). The CDR3 length is 15 residues. Trimming took off 7 bases at V and 0 bases at J, with 10 bases between the two ends. Germline V gene sequence: CDR1 MNHNS, CDR2 SASEGT. CDR3: CASTTGFSGANVLTF. For the CDR3, the DNA is TGTGCCAGCACGACAGGATTCTCTGGGGCCAACGTCCTGACTTTC.

The chain has TRBV2 and TRBJ1-5, with 9 positions matching TRBD1. CDR3 size: 14 residues. CDR1 is SNHLY and CDR2 is FYNNEI in the germline V gene. The V segment lost 5 bases and the J segment 5 bases; nucleotides outside the gene matches: 4. The CDR3 DNA follows: TGTGCCAGCAGTCTGGGACAGGGTGATCAGCCCCAGCATTTT. Translation: CASSLGQGDQPQHF.

The chain carries TRBV7-9 and TRBJ2-7, with 9 bases lining up with TRBD1. V lost 5 bases, J lost 4 bases, and 6 bases stayed unmatched. Germline lookup yields CDR1 SEHNR and CDR2 FQNEAQ (reference sequence). CDR3 length: 14 amino acids. The CDR3 here is CASSGGTGYYEQYF. The CDR3 DNA sequence: TGTGCCAGCAGCGGGGGGACAGGGTATTACGAGCAGTACTTC.

The chain has TRBV7-8 and TRBJ1-5; D is perhaps TRBD1 (6 bases). CDR1 SGHVS and CDR2 FQNEAQ come from the germline V gene. V was pared by 5 bases and J by 8 bases, with 19 bases between. The CDR3 has 15 amino acids. The CDR3 sequence is CASSPGRRGKEPQHF. The CDR3 DNA sequence: TGTGCCAGCAGCCCAGGCCGCAGGGGAAAAGAGCCCCAGCATTTT.

This clone was observed a few times. The chain recombines TRBV5-6 with TRBJ1-2, with 7 bases matching TRBD1. V lost 0 bases to trimming and J lost 1 base; unmatched junction nucleotides: 0. Germline V gene data show CDR1 as SGHDT and CDR2 as YYEEEE. CDR3 length equals 14 residues. The CDR3: CASSLGDSNYGYTF. CDR3 sequence (DNA): TGTGCCAGCAGCTTGGGGGACAGTAACTATGGCTACACCTTC. The variable domain in full, completed from reference TRBV5-6 and TRBJ1-2, reads DAGVTQSPTHLIKTRGQQVTLRCSPKSGHDTVSWYQQALGQGPQFIFQYYEEEERQRGNFPDRFSGHQFPNYSSELNVNALLLGDSALYLCASSLGDSNYGYTFGSGTRLTVV.

The chain couples TRBV6-5 to TRBJ1-2, with D unresolved. The CDR3 spans 13 residues. V was cut by 7 bases and J by 4 bases, with 13 bases left in between. From germline, CDR1 is MNHEY and CDR2 SVGAGI. The CDR3 DNA reads as TGTGCCAGCACCGAGAGGGAGGGCTATGGCTACACCTTC. Encoded protein: CASTEREGYGYTF.

This clone was counted a single time. This chain uses TRBV29-1 with TRBJ2-7, with TRBD1 matching 10 bases. The CDR3 is 15 residues long. The germline CDR1 and CDR2 sequences are SQVTM and ANQGSEA. The V segment lost 0 bases and the J segment 6 bases; nucleotides outside the gene matches: 8. In DNA form, the CDR3 reads TGCAGCGTTGAAGATTTTGGACAGGGGGTGCCCGAGCAGTACTTC. Residues: CSVEDFGQGVPEQYF.

The chain employs TRBV6-6 and TRBJ1-2; 8 bases are a match to TRBD1. Germline V gives CDR1 MNHNY, CDR2 SVGAGI (reference sequence). V shed 4 bases, J shed 8 bases, and the junction held 6 bases outside the gene matches. The CDR3 consists of 13 residues. CDR3 amino acids: CASSWTGPGGYTF. CDR3 bases: TGTGCCAGCAGTTGGACAGGGCCCGGAGGCTACACCTTC.

This sequence joins TRBV29-1 and TRBJ2-4, with TRBD1 matching 8 bases. The CDR3 is 16 amino acids. Germline assignment: CDR1 SQVTM and CDR2 ANQGSEA. V gave up 3 bases and J gave up 3 bases; unmatched junction bases: 10. For the CDR3, the DNA is TGCAGCGTTGATATAGACAGGGGAGAGGACAAAAACATTCAGTACTTC. The encoded protein is CSVDIDRGEDKNIQYF.

The rearrangement uses TRBV19 and TRBJ2-1, with 14 bases aligning to TRBD2. CDR3 length equals 15 residues. Germline CDR1 LNHDA, CDR2 SQIVND (reference sequence). The V and J ends lost 5 bases and 7 bases, in that order; junction bases with no gene match: 4. The DNA for the CDR3 is TGTGCCAGTAGTGGACTAGCGGGAGGTCAAAATGAGCAGTTCTTC. This encodes CASSGLAGGQNEQFF.

The V call is TRBV6-5, the J call TRBJ2-7; a possible D gene is TRBD2 (5 bases). This CDR3 has 14 amino acids. Germline V gene data show CDR1 as MNHEY and CDR2 as SVGAGI. The germline V and J ends were trimmed by 0 bases and 4 bases, with 10 bases remaining between them. The CDR3 sequence is CASSYSPSGYEQYF. In DNA, the CDR3 is TGTGCCAGCAGTTACTCACCCTCGGGGTACGAGCAGTACTTC.

This chain connects TRBV19 to TRBJ1-1; D is undetermined. CDR1 is LNHDA and CDR2 is SQIVND in the germline V gene (reference sequence). The CDR3 sequence is 13 residues long. Between the trimmed V and J ends, which lost 5 bases and 4 bases, there was a span of 11 bases. The CDR3 region is CASSPRFGTEAFF. The CDR3 DNA is TGTGCCAGTAGTCCCAGGTTTGGCACTGAAGCTTTCTTT.